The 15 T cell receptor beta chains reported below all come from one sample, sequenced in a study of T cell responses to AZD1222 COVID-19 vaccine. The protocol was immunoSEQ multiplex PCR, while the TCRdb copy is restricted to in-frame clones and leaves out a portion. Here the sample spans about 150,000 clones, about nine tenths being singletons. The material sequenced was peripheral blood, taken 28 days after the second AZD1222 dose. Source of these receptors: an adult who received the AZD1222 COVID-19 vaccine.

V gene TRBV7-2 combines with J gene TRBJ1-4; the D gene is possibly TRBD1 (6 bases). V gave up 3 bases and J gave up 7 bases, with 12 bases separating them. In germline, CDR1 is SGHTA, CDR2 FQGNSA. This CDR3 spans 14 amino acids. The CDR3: CASSFRQGSEKLFF. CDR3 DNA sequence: TGTGCCAGCAGCTTTAGGCAGGGGAGTGAAAAACTGTTTTTT.

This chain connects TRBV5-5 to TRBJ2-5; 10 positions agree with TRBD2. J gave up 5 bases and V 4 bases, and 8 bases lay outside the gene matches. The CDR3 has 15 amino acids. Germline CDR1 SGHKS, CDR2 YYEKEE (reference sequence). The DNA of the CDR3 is TGTGCCAGCAGCGCGAGCGGGGGGGCCGGGGAGACCCAGTACTTC. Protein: CASSASGGAGETQYF.

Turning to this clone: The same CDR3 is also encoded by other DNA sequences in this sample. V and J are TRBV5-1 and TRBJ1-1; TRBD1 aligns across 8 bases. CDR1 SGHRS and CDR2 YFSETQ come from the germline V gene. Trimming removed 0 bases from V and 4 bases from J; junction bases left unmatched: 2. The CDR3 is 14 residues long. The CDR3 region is CASSLDRGGTEAFF. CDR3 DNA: TGCGCCAGCAGCTTGGACAGGGGGGGCACTGAAGCTTTCTTT.

CDR3 protein: CASSPSGTHYGYTF. The CDR3 DNA reads TGTGCCAGCAGCCCATCCGGGACCCACTATGGCTACACCTTC. The gene calls are TRBV7-9 and TRBJ1-2, with D possibly TRBD1 on 5 matching bases. The V gene's germline CDR1 is SEHNR and CDR2 FQNEAQ (reference sequence). The CDR3 runs to 14 residues. Trimming shortened V by 5 bases and J by 3 bases, and 13 bases separated the two germline ends.

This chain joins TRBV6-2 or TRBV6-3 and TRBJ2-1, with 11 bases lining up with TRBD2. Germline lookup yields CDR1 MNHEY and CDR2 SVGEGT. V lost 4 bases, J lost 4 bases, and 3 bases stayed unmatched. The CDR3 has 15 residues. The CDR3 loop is CASSLLAGGYNEQFF. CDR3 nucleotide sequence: TGTGCCAGCAGTTTGCTAGCGGGAGGATACAATGAGCAGTTCTTC.

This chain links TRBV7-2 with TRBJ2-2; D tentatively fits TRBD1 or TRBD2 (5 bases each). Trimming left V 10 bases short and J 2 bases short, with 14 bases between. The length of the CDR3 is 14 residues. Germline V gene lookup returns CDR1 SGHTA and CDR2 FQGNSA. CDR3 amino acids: CAILGRTNTGELFF. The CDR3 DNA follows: TGTGCCATCTTGGGACGGACAAACACCGGGGAGCTGTTTTTT.

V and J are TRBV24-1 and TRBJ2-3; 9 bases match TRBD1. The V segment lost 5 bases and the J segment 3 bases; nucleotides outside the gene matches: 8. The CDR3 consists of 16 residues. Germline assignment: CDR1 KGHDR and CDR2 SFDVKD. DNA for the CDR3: TGTGCCACCAGTGGCCCTACAGGGGGCACGACAGATACGCAGTATTTT. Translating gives CATSGPTGGTTDTQYF.

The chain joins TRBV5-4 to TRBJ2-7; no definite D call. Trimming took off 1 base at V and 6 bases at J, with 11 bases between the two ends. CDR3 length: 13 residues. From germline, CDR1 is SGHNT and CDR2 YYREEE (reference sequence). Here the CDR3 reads CASSLITVSEQYF. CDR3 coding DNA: TGTGCCAGCAGCTTGATTACGGTGAGCGAGCAGTACTTC.

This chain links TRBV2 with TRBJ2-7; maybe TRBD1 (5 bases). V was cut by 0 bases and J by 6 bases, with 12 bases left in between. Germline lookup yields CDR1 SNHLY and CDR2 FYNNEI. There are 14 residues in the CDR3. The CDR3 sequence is CASSEAGVLGEQYF. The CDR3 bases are TGTGCCAGCAGTGAAGCAGGGGTGTTGGGCGAGCAGTACTTC.

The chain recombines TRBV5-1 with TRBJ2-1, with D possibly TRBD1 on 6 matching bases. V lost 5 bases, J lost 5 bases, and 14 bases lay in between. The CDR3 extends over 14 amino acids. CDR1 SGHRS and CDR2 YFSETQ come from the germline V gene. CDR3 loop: CASSRRTADNEQFF. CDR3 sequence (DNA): TGCGCCAGCAGTCGAAGGACAGCGGACAATGAGCAGTTCTTC.

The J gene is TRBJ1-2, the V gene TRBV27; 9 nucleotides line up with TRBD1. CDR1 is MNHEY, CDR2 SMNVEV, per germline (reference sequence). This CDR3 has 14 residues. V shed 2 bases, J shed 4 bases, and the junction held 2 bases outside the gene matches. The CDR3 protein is CASSLTDRGYGYTF. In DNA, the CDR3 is TGTGCCAGCAGTTTAACGGACAGGGGCTATGGCTACACCTTC.

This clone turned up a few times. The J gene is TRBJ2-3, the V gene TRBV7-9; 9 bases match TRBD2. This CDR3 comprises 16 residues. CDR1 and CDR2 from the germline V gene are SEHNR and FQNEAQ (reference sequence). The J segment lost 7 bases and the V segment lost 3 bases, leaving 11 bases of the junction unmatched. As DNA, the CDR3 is TGTGCCAGCAGCTTCGGTTTAGCGGGGGTGCGAAATACGCAGTATTTT. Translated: CASSFGLAGVRNTQYF.

The CDR3, as DNA: TGTGCCAGCAGCCCCCTCTCAGGGGGCCTGCAGTACTTC. Amino acid sequence: CASSPLSGGLQYF. The chain is built from TRBV7-2 and TRBJ2-7; 8 bases fit TRBD1. V gave up 5 bases and J gave up 9 bases; unmatched junction bases: 9. The germline gives CDR1 SGHTA, CDR2 FQGNSA. The CDR3 totals 13 residues.

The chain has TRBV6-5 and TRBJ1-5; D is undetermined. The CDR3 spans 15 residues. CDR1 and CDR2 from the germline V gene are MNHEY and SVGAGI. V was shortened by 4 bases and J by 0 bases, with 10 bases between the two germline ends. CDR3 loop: CASSSGSYSNQPQHF. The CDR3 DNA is TGTGCCAGCAGTTCGGGCAGCTATAGCAATCAGCCCCAGCATTTT.

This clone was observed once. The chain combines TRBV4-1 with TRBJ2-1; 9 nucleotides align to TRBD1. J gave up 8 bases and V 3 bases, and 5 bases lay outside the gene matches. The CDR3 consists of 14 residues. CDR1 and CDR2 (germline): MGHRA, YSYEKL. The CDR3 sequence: CASSHWTGEDEQFF. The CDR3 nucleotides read TGCGCCAGCAGCCATTGGACAGGGGAGGATGAGCAGTTCTTC.